Below, 2 T cell receptor beta chains from the same sample are listed, as sequenced in a study of regulatory T cells in long-lasting Graves disease. Through Arm-PCR of CDR3 regions and iRepertoire HTBI primers, TCR beta libraries were built. TCRdb redid the calling of the multiplex PCR reads with MiXCR, one entry per CDR3 protein. The sample has around 400,000 distinct CDR3 sequences, over 9.5% seen once; the top ten hold approximately 17%. The time point here: newly diagnosed GD, antithyroid drugs for less than 3 months. The TCR library was made from RNA that had been extracted from PBMCs in TRIzol. The same sample was also studied in work on T cells in Graves' hyperthyroidism and ophthalmopathy.

Sequenced material: peripheral blood mononuclear cells (PBMCs), taken at new diagnosis, from a patient treated with antithyroid drugs. The receptors shown here come from a woman aged 18 to 35 with Graves disease.

This clonotype showed up many times. This chain joins TRBV7-2 and TRBJ1-1, with D uncertain. Germline V gives CDR1 SGHTA, CDR2 FQGNSA. This CDR3 has 16 residues. V was pared by 5 bases and J by 2 bases, with 18 bases between. The CDR3: CASSLPAMGQNTEAFF. CDR3 nucleotide sequence: TGTGCCAGCAGCCTCCCAGCAATGGGTCAAAACACTGAAGCTTTCTTT.

The CDR3 here is CASSKGGSDTQYF. CDR3 in DNA: TGCGCCAGCAGTAAGGGGGGATCAGATACGCAGTATTTT. V and J are TRBV5-1 and TRBJ2-3; D is possibly TRBD1 or TRBD2 (6 bases each). Trimming took off 5 bases at V and 4 bases at J, with 11 bases between the two ends. From germline, CDR1 is SGHRS and CDR2 YFSETQ. This CDR3 spans 13 amino acids.